Sequencing of this T cell receptor (beta chain) was carried out in a study of blood T cell repertoires in COVID-19. The J segment lost 8 bases and the V segment lost 3 bases, leaving 8 bases of the junction unmatched. Looked up from germline, CDR1 is SGHTA and CDR2 is FQGNSA. This CDR3 comprises 15 residues. Original processing notes: From reference gene primer amplification, estimates of nucleated cell counts were derived. Clones were read by immunoSEQ multiplex PCR, and TCRdb kept only the in-frame ones, dropping some. Clonal size and the V and J genes are those of that table, whereas D and trimming came from the DNA. The sample carries approximately 170,000 clones, about 83% recorded once.

The TCR originated in a woman older than 75 with acute or convalescent COVID-19. Sequencing was performed on peripheral blood. V usage is TRBV7-2 and J usage is TRBJ2-1; 9 bases fit TRBD2. For the CDR3, the DNA is TGTGCCAGCAGCTTGTCAGGAGCGGGGGGCTATGAGCAGTTCTTC. Protein sequence: CASSLSGAGGYEQFF. Based on the CDR3 plus reference TRBV7-2 and TRBJ2-1, the full variable domain is GAGVSQSPSNKVTEKGKDVELRCDPISGHTALYWYRQSLGQGLEFLIYFQGNSAPDKSGLPSDRFSAERTGGSVSTLTIQRTQQEDSAVYLCASSLSGAGGYEQFFGPGTRLTVL.